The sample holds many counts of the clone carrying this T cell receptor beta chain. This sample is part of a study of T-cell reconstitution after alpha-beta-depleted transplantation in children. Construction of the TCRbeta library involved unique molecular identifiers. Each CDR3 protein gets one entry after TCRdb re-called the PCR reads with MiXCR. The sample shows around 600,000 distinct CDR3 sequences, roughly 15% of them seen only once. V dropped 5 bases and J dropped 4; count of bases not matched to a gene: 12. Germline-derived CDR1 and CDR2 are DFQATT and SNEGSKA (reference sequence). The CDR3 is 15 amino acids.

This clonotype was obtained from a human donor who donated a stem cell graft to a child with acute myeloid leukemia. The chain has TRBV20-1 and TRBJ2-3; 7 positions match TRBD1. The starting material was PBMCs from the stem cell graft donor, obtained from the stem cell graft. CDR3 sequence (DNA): TGCAGTGCTTCAGGACCGATAGGGGGCCCAGATACGCAGTATTTT. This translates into CSASGPIGGPDTQYF.